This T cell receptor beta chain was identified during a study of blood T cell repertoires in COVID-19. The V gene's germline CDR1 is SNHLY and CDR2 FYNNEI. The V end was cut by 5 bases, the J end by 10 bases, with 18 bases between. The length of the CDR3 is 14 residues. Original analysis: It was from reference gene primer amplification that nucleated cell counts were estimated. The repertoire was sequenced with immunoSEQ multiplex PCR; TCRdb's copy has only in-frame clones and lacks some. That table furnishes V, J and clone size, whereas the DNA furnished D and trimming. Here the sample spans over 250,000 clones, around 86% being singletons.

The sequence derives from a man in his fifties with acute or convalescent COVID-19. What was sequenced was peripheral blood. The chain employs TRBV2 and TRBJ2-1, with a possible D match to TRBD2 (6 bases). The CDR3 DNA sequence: TGTGCCAGCAGTTGGGGACCCGGGGGTGGGGAGCAGTTCTTC. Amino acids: CASSWGPGGGEQFF. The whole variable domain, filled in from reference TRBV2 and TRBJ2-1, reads EPEVTQTPSHQVTQMGQEVILRCVPISNHLYFYWYRQILGQKVEFLVSFYNNEISEKSEIFDDQFSVERPDGSNFTLKIRSTKLEDSAMYFCASSWGPGGGEQFFGPGTRLTVL.